This T cell receptor beta chain originates from a study of T cells after yellow fever vaccination. Study observations and caveats: The study noted that FACS-sorted repertoires could contain abundant clonotypes contaminating from the bulk population. The booster response re-showed most primary clones: around 97% CD4, around 87% CD8.

TCRdb reprocessed the 5' RACE reads with MiXCR, giving one entry per CDR3 protein. In the table there are 250,000 to 400,000 distinct CDR3 sequences, 4.1% of which are singletons. On this clonotype: The antigen is not known.

The V and J ends lost 3 bases and 6 bases, in that order; junction bases with no gene match: 9. This CDR3 region has 15 residues. The germline V gene encodes CDR1 SGHRS and CDR2 YFSETQ. This chain uses TRBV5-1 with TRBJ2-3, with 8 bases identical to TRBD1. The receptor was derived from a man aged 18 to 35 who received the YFV17D yellow fever vaccine. The sample here was PBMCs, taken 5 days after the yellow fever booster vaccination. CDR3 residues: CASSSTGDVADTQYF. The CDR3 DNA reads as TGCGCCAGCAGCTCGACAGGGGACGTAGCGGATACGCAGTATTTT. Supplemented by reference TRBV5-1 and TRBJ2-3, the full variable domain reads KAGVTQTPRYLIKTRGQQVTLSCSPISGHRSVSWYQQTPGQGLQFLFEYFSETQRNKGNFPGRFSGRQFSNSRSEMNVSTLELGDSALYLCASSSTGDVADTQYFGPGTRLTVL.